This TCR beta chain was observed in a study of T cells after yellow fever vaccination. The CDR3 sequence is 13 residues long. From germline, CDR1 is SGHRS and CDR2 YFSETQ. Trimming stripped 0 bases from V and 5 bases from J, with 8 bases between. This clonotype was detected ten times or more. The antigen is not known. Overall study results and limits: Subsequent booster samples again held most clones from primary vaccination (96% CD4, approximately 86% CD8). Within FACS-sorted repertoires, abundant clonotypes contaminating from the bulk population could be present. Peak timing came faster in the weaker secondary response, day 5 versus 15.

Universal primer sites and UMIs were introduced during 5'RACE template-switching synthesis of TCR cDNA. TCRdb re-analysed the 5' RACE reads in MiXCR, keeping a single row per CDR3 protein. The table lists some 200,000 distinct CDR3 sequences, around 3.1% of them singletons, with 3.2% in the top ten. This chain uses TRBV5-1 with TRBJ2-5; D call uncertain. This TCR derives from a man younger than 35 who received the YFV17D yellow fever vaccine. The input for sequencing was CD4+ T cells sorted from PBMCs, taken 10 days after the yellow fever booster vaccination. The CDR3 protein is CASSLAVRETQYF. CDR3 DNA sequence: TGCGCCAGCAGCTTGGCGGTAAGGGAGACCCAGTACTTC.